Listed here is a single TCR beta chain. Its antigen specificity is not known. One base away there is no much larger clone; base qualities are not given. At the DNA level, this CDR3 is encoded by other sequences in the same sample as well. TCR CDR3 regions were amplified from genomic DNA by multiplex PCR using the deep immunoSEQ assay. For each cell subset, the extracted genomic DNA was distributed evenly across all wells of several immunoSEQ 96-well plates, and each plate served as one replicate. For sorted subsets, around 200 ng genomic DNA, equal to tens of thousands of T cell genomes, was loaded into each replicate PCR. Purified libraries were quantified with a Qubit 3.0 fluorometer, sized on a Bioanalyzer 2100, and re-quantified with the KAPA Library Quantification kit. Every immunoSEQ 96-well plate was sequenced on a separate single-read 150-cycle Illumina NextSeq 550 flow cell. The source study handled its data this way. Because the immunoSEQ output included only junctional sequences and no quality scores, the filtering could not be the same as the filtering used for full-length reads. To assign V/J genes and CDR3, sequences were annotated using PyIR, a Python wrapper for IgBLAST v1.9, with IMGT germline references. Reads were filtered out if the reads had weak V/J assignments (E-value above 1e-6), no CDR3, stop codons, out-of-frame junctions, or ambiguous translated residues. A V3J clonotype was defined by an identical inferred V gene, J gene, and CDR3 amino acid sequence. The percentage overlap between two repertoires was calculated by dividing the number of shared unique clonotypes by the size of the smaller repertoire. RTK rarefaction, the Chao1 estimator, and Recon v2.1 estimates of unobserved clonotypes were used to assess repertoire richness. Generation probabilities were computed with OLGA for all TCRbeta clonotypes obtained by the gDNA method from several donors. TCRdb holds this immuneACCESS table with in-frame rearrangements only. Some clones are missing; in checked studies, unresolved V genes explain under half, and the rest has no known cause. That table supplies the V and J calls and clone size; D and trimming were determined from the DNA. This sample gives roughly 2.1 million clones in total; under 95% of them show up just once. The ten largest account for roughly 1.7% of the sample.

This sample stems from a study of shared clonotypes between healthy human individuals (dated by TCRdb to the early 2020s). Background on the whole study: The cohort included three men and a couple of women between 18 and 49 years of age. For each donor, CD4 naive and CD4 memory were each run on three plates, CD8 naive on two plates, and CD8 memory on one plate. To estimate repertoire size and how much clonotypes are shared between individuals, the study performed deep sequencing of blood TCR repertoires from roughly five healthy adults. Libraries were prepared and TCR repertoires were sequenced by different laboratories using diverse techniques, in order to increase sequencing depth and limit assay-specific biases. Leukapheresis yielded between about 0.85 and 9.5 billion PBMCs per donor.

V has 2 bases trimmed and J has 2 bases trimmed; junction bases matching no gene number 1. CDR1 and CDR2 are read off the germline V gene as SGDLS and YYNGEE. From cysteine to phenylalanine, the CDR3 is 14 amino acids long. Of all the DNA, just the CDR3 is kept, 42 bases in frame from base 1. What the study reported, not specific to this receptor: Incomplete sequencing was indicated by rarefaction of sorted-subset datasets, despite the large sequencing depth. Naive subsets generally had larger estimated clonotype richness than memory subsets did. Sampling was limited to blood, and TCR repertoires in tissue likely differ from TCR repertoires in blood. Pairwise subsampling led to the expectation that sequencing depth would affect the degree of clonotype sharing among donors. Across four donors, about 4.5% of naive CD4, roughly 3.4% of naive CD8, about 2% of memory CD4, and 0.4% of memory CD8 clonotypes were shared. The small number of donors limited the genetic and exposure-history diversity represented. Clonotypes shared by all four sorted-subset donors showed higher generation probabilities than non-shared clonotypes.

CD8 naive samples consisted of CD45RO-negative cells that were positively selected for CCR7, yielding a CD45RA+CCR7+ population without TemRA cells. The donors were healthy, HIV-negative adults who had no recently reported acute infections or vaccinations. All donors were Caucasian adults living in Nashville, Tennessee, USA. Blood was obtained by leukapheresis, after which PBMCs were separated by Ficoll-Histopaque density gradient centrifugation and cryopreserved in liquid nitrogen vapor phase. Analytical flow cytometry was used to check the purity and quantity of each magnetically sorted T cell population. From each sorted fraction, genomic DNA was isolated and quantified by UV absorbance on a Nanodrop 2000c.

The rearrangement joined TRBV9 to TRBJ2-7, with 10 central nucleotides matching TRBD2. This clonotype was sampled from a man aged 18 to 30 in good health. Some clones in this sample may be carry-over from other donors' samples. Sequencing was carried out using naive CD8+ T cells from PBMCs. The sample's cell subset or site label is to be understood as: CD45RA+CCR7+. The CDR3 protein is CASSVGLAAYEQYF. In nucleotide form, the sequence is TGTGCCAGCAGCGTCGGACTAGCGGCCTACGAGCAGTACTTC.